The 6 T cell receptor beta chains presented below share a single source sample, sequenced in a study of CD8 T cells in Susac syndrome. Random-hexamer reverse transcription was applied to about 0.5 to 1 ug RNA. TCRdb re-analysed the immunoSEQ multiplex PCR reads in MiXCR, keeping a single row per CDR3 protein. The sample yields 150,000 to 200,000 distinct CDR3 sequences, approximately 90% seen once. Sample: CD4+ T cells from PBMCs. These receptors were taken from a human donor in good health.

V is TRBV4-1 and J is TRBJ1-5; the D gene is possibly TRBD1 (6 bases). CDR1 and CDR2 (germline): MGHRA, YSYEKL. V was cut by 4 bases and J by 9 bases, with 19 bases left in between. CDR3 size: 15 residues. In DNA, the CDR3 is TGCGCCAGCAGCCTTTCGGACAGCCTGAGGAGGCCCCAGCATTTT. Translated, it gives CASSLSDSLRRPQHF.

The chain carries TRBV6-1 and TRBJ1-1; no clear D. The germline CDR1 and CDR2 sequences are MNHNS and SASEGT. V lost 5 bases and J lost 1, with 11 bases in between. The CDR3 is 14 residues long. CDR3 in amino acids: CASSPWTGNTEAFF. The CDR3, as DNA: TGTGCCAGCAGTCCGTGGACGGGGAACACTGAAGCTTTCTTT.

V gene TRBV7-9 combines with J gene TRBJ1-1, with TRBD1 as a possible D gene (5 bases). CDR3 size: 13 residues. The V end lost 0 bases, the J end lost 11 bases, and 13 bases lay between the germline ends. Germline V gene sequence: CDR1 SEHNR, CDR2 FQNEAQ (reference sequence). CDR3: CASSLATALTAFF. The CDR3 DNA sequence: TGTGCCAGCAGCTTAGCGACAGCTCTTACGGCTTTCTTT.

This chain uses TRBV7-3 with TRBJ2-2; 8 nucleotides agree with TRBD2. The junction had 9 bases not matched to a gene; V was cut back by 2 bases and J by 4 bases. The CDR3 has 17 amino acids. Germline V lookup: CDR1 SGHTA, CDR2 FQGTGA. DNA for the CDR3: TGTGCCAGCAGCTTAGGGCCGACTAGCGCACCCACCGGGGAGCTGTTTTTT. Its translation: CASSLGPTSAPTGELFF.

In this sample, this clonotype turned up once. The rearrangement uses TRBV7-2 and TRBJ2-5, with D unclear. This CDR3 has 15 residues. Germline CDR1 is SGHTA and CDR2 is FQGNSA. V was shortened by 0 bases and J by 3 bases, with 11 bases between the two germline ends. Written as DNA, the CDR3 is TGTGCCAGCAGCTTAGCGTATTTTGGGGAAGAGACCCAGTACTTC. It is translated as CASSLAYFGEETQYF. Variable domain in full (rest from reference TRBV7-2 and TRBJ2-5): GAGVSQSPSNKVTEKGKDVELRCDPISGHTALYWYRQSLGQGLEFLIYFQGNSAPDKSGLPSDRFSAERTGGSVSTLTIQRTQQEDSAVYLCASSLAYFGEETQYFGPGTRLLVL.

The chain combines TRBV23-1 with TRBJ2-3, with TRBD2 identical over 10 bases. TRBV23-1 is given ORF status, its function remaining uncertain. Losses at the gene ends were 6 bases for V and 5 bases for J; bases not matched to a gene: 5. The CDR3 covers 14 residues. CDR3 bases: TGCGCCAGCAGATTAGCGGGGGGTCAAGATACGCAGTATTTT. Encoded protein: CASRLAGGQDTQYF.